This paragraph reports one TCR beta chain. The sample belongs to a study of cytomegalovirus exposure and HLA in healthy donors. CDR1 MNHEY and CDR2 SMNVEV come from the germline V gene (reference sequence). Between the trimmed V and J ends, which lost 11 bases and 6 bases, there was a span of 20 bases. The CDR3 contains 13 residues. A multiplex PCR was run with 60 Vbeta primers and 13 Jbeta primers. Profiling relied on immunoSEQ multiplex PCR, and the TCRdb table lists in-frame clones only, not all of them. The sample lists some 130,000 clones; approximately 81% were seen once. The sequence came from a man between 18 and 29 years old in good health and CMV-seronegative. Sequences were obtained from PBMCs. The J gene is TRBJ2-7, the V gene TRBV27; D might be TRBD1 (5 bases). The CDR3, as DNA: TGTGCCTCCGCTCAGGGTTTGAGAGGCGAGCAGTACTTC. It codes for CASAQGLRGEQYF.